These 9 T cell receptor beta chains were all obtained from the same sample, sequenced in a study of T cells after yellow fever vaccination. Via MiXCR, TCRdb re-called the 5' RACE reads, giving one row per CDR3 protein. The sample records approximately 300,000 distinct CDR3 sequences, roughly 6.8% being singletons. Sample: PBMCs, taken about 49 days after the first yellow fever vaccination. These TCRs come from a man aged 18 to 29 who received the YFV17D yellow fever vaccine.

This clonotype was seen more than once but under ten times. The chain has TRBV6-5 and TRBJ1-1, with a tentative D call TRBD1 (6 bases). V was cut by 6 bases and J by 3 bases, with 17 bases left in between. Germline V gene data show CDR1 as MNHEY and CDR2 as SVGAGI. This CDR3 region has 15 residues. CDR3: CASRRHRVGYTEAFF. CDR3 sequence (DNA): TGTGCCAGCAGAAGGCACAGGGTGGGATACACTGAAGCTTTCTTT.

The rearrangement joins TRBV5-1 to TRBJ2-5; a weak D match, TRBD2 (7 bases). The ends were cut back, 4 bases at V and 3 bases at J, with 16 bases in the middle. The germline V gene encodes CDR1 SGHRS and CDR2 YFSETQ. The CDR3 has 15 amino acids. CDR3 coding DNA: TGCGCCAGCAGCAGGGGGGGGACCGCGGAAGAGACCCAGTACTTC. Translation gives CASSRGGTAEETQYF. Filled out from reference TRBV5-1 and TRBJ2-5, the complete variable domain reads KAGVTQTPRYLIKTRGQQVTLSCSPISGHRSVSWYQQTPGQGLQFLFEYFSETQRNKGNFPGRFSGRQFSNSRSEMNVSTLELGDSALYLCASSRGGTAEETQYFGPGTRLLVL.

This clonotype was picked up a small number of times. The chain couples TRBV18 to TRBJ2-3, with unresolved D. This CDR3 region has 17 residues. The V gene's germline CDR1 is KGHSH and CDR2 LQKENI. V lost 3 bases, J lost 1 base, and 17 bases lay in between. CDR3 amino acids: CASSPLVSGVGTDTQYF. The DNA for the CDR3 is TGTGCCAGCTCACCTCTCGTATCGGGTGTTGGCACAGATACGCAGTATTTT. Together with reference TRBV18 and TRBJ2-3, the CDR3 gives the full variable domain: NAGVMQNPRHLVRRRGQEARLRCSPMKGHSHVYWYRQLPEEGLKFMVYLQKENIIDESGMPKERFSAEFPKEGPSILRIQQVVRGDSAAYFCASSPLVSGVGTDTQYFGPGTRLTVL.

This clonotype was recorded many times. This CDR3 reads CASSSGQGRGTEAFF. CDR3 nucleotides: TGCGCCAGCAGCTCAGGACAGGGGCGAGGTACTGAAGCTTTCTTT. The chain employs TRBV5-1 and TRBJ1-1; TRBD1 matches 9 bases. In germline, CDR1 is SGHRS, CDR2 YFSETQ. This CDR3 comprises 15 residues. The ends lost 3 bases at V and 5 bases at J; junction bases unmatched: 8.

The chain carries TRBV18 and TRBJ2-3; no definite D call. Germline CDR1 is KGHSH and CDR2 is LQKENI. V lost 6 bases and J 0 bases, leaving 13 bases between the germline ends. CDR3 length: 15 amino acids. The CDR3 region is CASSLDRLSTDTQYF. CDR3 DNA: TGTGCCAGCTCTTTAGACCGTCTCAGCACAGATACGCAGTATTTT.

V gene TRBV5-8 combines with J gene TRBJ2-3, with D unclear. With 0 bases removed from V and 4 bases from J, the gap between germline ends came to 15 bases. The CDR3 runs to 16 residues. Germline values: CDR1 SGHTS, CDR2 YDEGEE. The CDR3 nucleotides are TGTGCCAGCAGCTTGGCTGTTAGCCAGAGTTCAGATACGCAGTATTTT. It translates to CASSLAVSQSSDTQYF. Full variable domain (missing parts from reference TRBV5-8 and TRBJ2-3): EAGVTQSPTHLIKTRGQQATLRCSPISGHTSVYWYQQALGLGLQFLLWYDEGEERNRGNFPPRFSGRQFPNYSSELNVNALELEDSALYLCASSLAVSQSSDTQYFGPGTRLTVL.

This clonotype was recorded a few times. The rearrangement uses TRBV12-3 or TRBV12-4 and TRBJ2-5; TRBD2 aligns across 8 bases. V was pared by 5 bases and J by 4 bases, with 9 bases of the junction left unmatched. The CDR3 has 15 amino acids. The CDR3 DNA reads as TGTGCCAGCAGTGACACCAGGACTAGCACAGAGACCCAGTACTTC. Its translation is CASSDTRTSTETQYF.

This clonotype was picked up a small number of times. The J gene is TRBJ2-3, the V gene TRBV10-3; no reliable D call. Trimming left V 0 bases short and J 0 bases short, with 7 bases between. Per germline, CDR1 ENHRY and CDR2 SYGVKD. This CDR3 contains 15 residues. The CDR3 is CAISESGDSTDTQYF. The CDR3 nucleotides read TGTGCCATCAGTGAGTCTGGAGACAGCACAGATACGCAGTATTTT.

The chain employs TRBV5-1 and TRBJ1-1; a weak D match, TRBD1 (5 bases). CDR1 is SGHRS and CDR2 is YFSETQ in the germline V gene. This CDR3 is 14 amino acids long. V was shortened by 4 bases and J by 5 bases, with 15 bases between the two germline ends. CDR3 sequence: CASSEPEGHTEAFF. CDR3 DNA: TGCGCCAGCAGCGAGCCAGAGGGGCATACTGAAGCTTTCTTT.